The 21 T cell receptor beta chains presented below share a single source sample, sequenced in a study of T cell responses to AZD1222 COVID-19 vaccine. The assay was immunoSEQ multiplex PCR, and TCRdb's table has in-frame clones only and misses some. The data contain fewer than 150,000 clones, about 89% of them singletons. Source: peripheral blood, taken on day 0 of AZD1222 vaccination. The origin of the receptors is an adult in good health.

V gene TRBV6-5 combines with J gene TRBJ2-7; tentatively, D is TRBD1 (6 bases). Trimming cost V 6 bases and J 9 bases, with 18 bases left between them. Germline V gives CDR1 MNHEY, CDR2 SVGAGI. The CDR3 sequence is 13 residues long. The CDR3, as DNA: TGTGCCAGCAGGGCCGACAGACAGGCCGGGCAGTACTTC. As protein: CASRADRQAGQYF.

This sequence joins TRBV5-6 and TRBJ1-5, with D possibly matching TRBD1 (5 bases). The germline V gene encodes CDR1 SGHDT and CDR2 YYEEEE. Trimming left V 6 bases short and J 2 bases short, with 15 bases between. This CDR3 spans 15 amino acids. As DNA, the CDR3 is TGTGCCAGCACCCTTGGGACGGCTCGCAATCAGCCCCAGCATTTT. Translation gives CASTLGTARNQPQHF.

The chain carries TRBV2 and TRBJ2-3; 7 bases line up with TRBD1. With V trimmed by 5 bases and J by 3 bases, 8 bases remained unmatched. Germline-derived CDR1 and CDR2 are SNHLY and FYNNEI. This CDR3 is 15 amino acids long. CDR3 in DNA: TGTGCCAGCAGTCCCCTACAGGGGATTACAGATACGCAGTATTTT. It yields the protein CASSPLQGITDTQYF.

This chain uses TRBV2 with TRBJ2-3; 7 bases are a match to TRBD2. The ends lost 7 bases at V and 0 bases at J; junction bases unmatched: 7. This CDR3 region has 15 residues. The germline gives CDR1 SNHLY, CDR2 FYNNEI. The CDR3 here is CASTKLADSTDTQYF. For the CDR3, the DNA is TGTGCCAGCACTAAGCTAGCGGATAGCACAGATACGCAGTATTTT.

The chain is built from TRBV11-2 and TRBJ1-4; D possibly corresponds to TRBD1 (6 bases). Germline V CDR1 and CDR2: SGHAT, FQNNGV. V lost 4 bases and J lost 3, with 12 bases in between. CDR3 length: 15 residues. The CDR3 nucleotides are TGTGCCAGCAGCTCGGTGGGGGGCCCTAATGAAAAACTGTTTTTT. Translated: CASSSVGGPNEKLFF.

The rearrangement uses TRBV28 and TRBJ1-2; TRBD1 aligns across 8 bases. Germline trimming cut 5 bases from V and 5 bases from J; bases unmatched to any gene: 10. CDR1 is MDHEN and CDR2 is SYDVKM in the germline V gene. CDR3 length: 15 amino acids. The CDR3 is CASSGAGQDYYGYTF. The CDR3 bases are TGTGCCAGCAGTGGGGCGGGACAGGATTATTATGGCTACACCTTC.

V usage is TRBV15 and J usage is TRBJ1-1, with D uncertain. Germline V gene sequence: CDR1 LNHNV, CDR2 YYDKDF (reference sequence). V lost 0 bases to trimming and J lost 5 bases, with 4 bases between them. The CDR3 covers 12 residues. Here the CDR3 DNA reads TGTGCCACCAGCAGAGATAAAACTGAAGCTTTCTTT. Translated, it gives CATSRDKTEAFF.

This clone was picked up one time. This rearrangement joins TRBV6-1 to TRBJ2-7, with 9 bases that match TRBD1. The CDR3 is 14 residues long. The germline gives CDR1 MNHNS, CDR2 SASEGT. The trim removed 3 bases at V and 4 bases at J, leaving 4 bases unmatched. This CDR3 reads CASSEGGTGYEQYF. The CDR3 DNA reads as TGTGCCAGCAGTGAGGGTGGGACAGGGTACGAGCAGTACTTC.

The chain uses TRBV7-9 and TRBJ2-3; unclear D gene. CDR3 size: 13 residues. V was trimmed by 1 base and J by 5 bases, leaving 7 bases between them. The germline gives CDR1 SEHNR, CDR2 FQNEAQ (reference sequence). CDR3 in DNA: TGTGCCAGCAGCTTAGGTTGGGTAGATACGCAGTATTTT. Protein product: CASSLGWVDTQYF. The full variable domain, completed using reference TRBV7-9 and TRBJ2-3, is DTGVSQNPRHKITKRGQNVTFRCDPISEHNRLYWYRQTLGQGPEFLTYFQNEAQLEKSRLLSDRFSAERPKGSFSTLEIQRTEQGDSAMYLCASSLGWVDTQYFGPGTRLTVL.

The chain links TRBV12-3 or TRBV12-4 to TRBJ2-2; weak D call: TRBD2 (6 bases). The V and J ends lost 5 bases and 9 bases respectively, with 13 bases between them. The CDR3 spans 13 residues. CDR3 protein: CASSTMGGWELFF. The CDR3 DNA follows: TGTGCCAGCAGTACTATGGGGGGTTGGGAGCTGTTTTTT.

The chain employs TRBV5-4 and TRBJ2-3; D possibly uses TRBD1 or TRBD2 (6 bases each). Germline CDR1 and CDR2: SGHNT and YYREEE (reference sequence). This CDR3 is 17 amino acids long. V was cut by 3 bases and J by 2 bases, with 19 bases left in between. CDR3 in DNA: TGTGCCAGCAGCTGGGAAAGCTGGGGGGACACCACAGATACGCAGTATTTT. Protein sequence: CASSWESWGDTTDTQYF. Looking up the rest from reference TRBV5-4 and TRBJ2-3 gives the full variable domain: ETGVTQSPTHLIKTRGQQVTLRCSSQSGHNTVSWYQQALGQGPQFIFQYYREEENGRGNFPPRFSGLQFPNYSSELNVNALELDDSALYLCASSWESWGDTTDTQYFGPGTRLTVL.

This clone was seen just once. The chain is built from TRBV6-5 and TRBJ1-5, with 8 bases lining up with TRBD1. CDR1 MNHEY and CDR2 SVGAGI come from the germline V gene. J was trimmed by 6 bases and V by 7 bases; bases with no gene match: 8. The CDR3 extends over 14 amino acids. This CDR3 reads CASTDRGIGQPQHF. CDR3 DNA sequence: TGTGCCAGCACAGACAGGGGAATTGGTCAGCCCCAGCATTTT.

The chain is built from TRBV5-1 and TRBJ1-4, with no clear D. Germline CDR1 reads SGHRS; CDR2 reads YFSETQ. Trimming left V 4 bases short and J 5 bases short, with 15 bases between. The CDR3 totals 15 residues. DNA of the CDR3: TGCGCCAGCAGCGCTTGGACGCAGGAGAATGAAAAACTGTTTTTT. Translating it yields CASSAWTQENEKLFF. Looking up the rest from reference TRBV5-1 and TRBJ1-4 gives the full variable domain: KAGVTQTPRYLIKTRGQQVTLSCSPISGHRSVSWYQQTPGQGLQFLFEYFSETQRNKGNFPGRFSGRQFSNSRSEMNVSTLELGDSALYLCASSAWTQENEKLFFGSGTQLSVL.

The CDR3: CASSQSGYNEQFF. CDR3 in DNA: TGTGCCAGCAGCCAATCGGGTTACAATGAGCAGTTCTTC. This sequence joins TRBV16 and TRBJ2-1; D call uncertain. The V end lost 0 bases, the J end lost 4 bases, and 4 bases lay between the germline ends. The CDR3 length is 13 residues. Germline V gene data show CDR1 as KGHSY and CDR2 as FQNENV.

The chain recombines TRBV5-1 with TRBJ2-2, with D maybe TRBD1 (6 bases). Per germline, CDR1 SGHRS and CDR2 YFSETQ. CDR3 length: 15 amino acids. V gave up 3 bases and J gave up 0 bases, with 9 bases separating them. CDR3 nucleotides: TGCGCCAGCAGCTCTCGGACAGCGAACACCGGGGAGCTGTTTTTT. This translates into CASSSRTANTGELFF. Looking up the rest from reference TRBV5-1 and TRBJ2-2 gives the full variable domain: KAGVTQTPRYLIKTRGQQVTLSCSPISGHRSVSWYQQTPGQGLQFLFEYFSETQRNKGNFPGRFSGRQFSNSRSEMNVSTLELGDSALYLCASSSRTANTGELFFGEGSRLTVL.

This chain links TRBV30 with TRBJ2-1, with TRBD2 identical over 13 bases. The junction had 11 bases not matched to a gene; V was cut back by 2 bases and J by 7 bases. The CDR3 has 17 residues. Germline-derived CDR1 and CDR2 are GTSNPN and SVGIG (reference sequence). The CDR3 region is CAWSPAPLAGGMNEQFF. In DNA, the CDR3 is TGTGCCTGGAGTCCAGCCCCACTAGCGGGGGGGATGAATGAGCAGTTCTTC.

This chain uses TRBV6-5 with TRBJ2-1; D might be TRBD1 (5 bases). Germline CDR1 reads MNHEY; CDR2 reads SVGAGI. The CDR3 is 14 residues long. V was shortened by 8 bases and J by 2 bases, with 13 bases between the two germline ends. This CDR3 is CASRRKGPYNEQFF. The DNA of the CDR3 is TGTGCCAGCCGAAGAAAGGGGCCCTACAATGAGCAGTTCTTC.

The chain joins TRBV10-2 to TRBJ2-3; 10 bases fit TRBD1. Trimming removed 2 bases from V and 2 bases from J; junction bases left unmatched: 7. The CDR3 totals 17 residues. Germline loops: CDR1 WSHSY, CDR2 SAAADI. The CDR3 here is CASSEGDRGPFTDTQYF. As DNA, the CDR3 is TGCGCCAGCAGTGAGGGGGACAGGGGACCTTTCACAGATACGCAGTATTTT.

The CDR3 loop reads CASTVAWRNTEAFF. Written as DNA, the CDR3 is TGTGCCAGCACCGTGGCCTGGAGGAACACTGAAGCTTTCTTT. The J gene is TRBJ1-1, the V gene TRBV7-9; D is ambiguous. CDR3 length: 14 amino acids. V lost 7 bases to trimming and J lost 1 base, with 13 bases between them. Germline CDR1 is SEHNR and CDR2 is FQNEAQ (reference sequence).

The chain links TRBV11-2 to TRBJ2-7, with 7 positions matching TRBD1. The germline gives CDR1 SGHAT, CDR2 FQNNGV. The ends lost 0 bases at V and 2 bases at J; junction bases unmatched: 13. The CDR3 runs to 18 residues. CDR3 loop: CASSLEGRGQGVAYEQYF. The CDR3 DNA reads TGTGCCAGCAGCTTAGAGGGCCGTGGGCAGGGGGTCGCCTACGAGCAGTACTTC.

This sequence joins TRBV11-2 and TRBJ2-5, with D possibly matching TRBD2 (5 bases). The CDR3 loop spans 14 amino acids. With 1 base removed from V and 5 bases from J, the gap between germline ends came to 11 bases. Per germline, CDR1 SGHAT and CDR2 FQNNGV. The DNA for the CDR3 is TGTGCCAGCAGCTTAGTGGCTAGCCGGGAGACCCAGTACTTC. Translated: CASSLVASRETQYF.